Below, one T cell receptor (beta chain) is given with its context. The clone's antigen remains unknown. Per-nucleotide qualities are absent, and no much larger clonotype sits a single base away. Receptors were amplified or captured by the immunoSEQ multiplex PCR assay. In its TCRdb copy, this immuneACCESS table keeps in-frame sequences only and misses some clones. Where compared with another copy, unresolved V genes explain less than half of these, and the others have no known cause. Here the sample has roughly 39,000 clones; just over 90% occur a single time. The top ten hold less than 1.5% of the sample. The sample originates from a study of T cell changes during pregnancy in multiple sclerosis (dated by TCRdb to between 2017 and 2020). Concerning the study at large: The study looked at changes in the T cell repertoire across pregnancy in women with multiple sclerosis.

V was cut back by 6 bases and J by 7 bases, leaving a gap of 16 bases between them. Sequences MDHEN (CDR1) and SYDVKM (CDR2) are obtained from the germline V gene. The CDR3 measures 13 amino acids from cysteine to phenylalanine. CDR3 DNA only is kept here, 39 bases in frame from base 1. Source material: PBMCs (not recorded whether the cells were cultured). This chain joins TRBV28 to TRBJ2-7; the D segment cannot be called with confidence. The sequence was obtained from a female donor with multiple sclerosis, enrolled in a pregnancy study. Here the CDR3 is given as CASSTHTTEEQYF. The DNA is as follows: TGTGCCAGCAGCACTCATACCACTGAGGAGCAGTACTTC.